This T cell receptor (beta chain) was obtained from a study of blood T cell repertoires in COVID-19 (dated by TCRdb to between 2020 and 2021). About the study as a whole: Samples covering the acute and convalescent phases of COVID-19 were provided by collaborators in the United States, Italy and Spain. The prospective study material was composed of cDNA or gDNA derived from T cells, B-cell-depleted T cells, or PBMCs. Where available, HLA class I and class II types were obtained from metadata supplied by the sample provider rather than from assay-based typing. The repertoires were released in a freely available public database meant as a resource for research on the immune response to SARS-CoV-2. A de-identified subject ID, COVID-19 status, age in years and sex were almost always included in the sample metadata. Subjects who had been exposed to COVID-19, were actively infected with it, or had recovered from it provided the deeply sampled blood TCRbeta repertoires that made up the dataset. The samples were drawn from the first 160 participants of the ongoing ImmuneRACE study and from more than 1,000 subjects provided by 6 global collaborators.

Here is what the overall study found, with its caveats: How much clinical and demographic metadata was included differed by source and by participant, and the metadata was provided uncurated.

The immunoSEQ Assay, a bias-controlled multiplex PCR, was used to amplify TCRbeta CDR3 regions from genomic DNA. The paper's processing steps were these. Within the assay, amplification of reference gene primers was used to estimate how many nucleated cells each sample contained. Sequence reads were collapsed and filtered to measure the absolute abundance of every unique TCRbeta CDR3 rearrangement. Productive Simpson clonality was computed per sample as the square root of Simpson's diversity index over productive rearrangements. TCRdb carries this immuneACCESS record with in-frame sequences only. Its versions omit some clonotypes, under half of them owing to an unresolved V gene in the studies checked, with the rest unexplained. From that table come the V and J calls and clone size; the DNA was used to work out D and trimming. The sample contains about 300,000 clones, about 87% of them found a single time. The ten largest account for over 5% of the sample.

Taken from the germline V gene (reference sequence), the CDR1 and CDR2 loops are LNHDA and SQIVND. The CDR3 holds 18 amino acids from the cysteine to the phenylalanine. The retained sequence is limited to the CDR3, 54 bases, with the frame set at the first base. Ends trimmed: V by 6 bases, J by 0 bases; bases unmatched to a gene: 9. At one collaborating source in Seattle, patients were enrolled during active infection and were followed longitudinally through the course of disease. Collaborating institutions collected whole blood in K2EDTA tubes following their own protocols. For TCRbeta analysis, collaborator samples were shipped as frozen whole blood, as isolated PBMCs, or as DNA extracted from either sample type. With regard to this clone: It lacks a known antigen. There are no base qualities to consult, and no much larger clone falls within one base.

The source material was peripheral blood. Recombination connected TRBV19 to TRBJ2-1, and TRBD2 aligns with 12 junction nucleotides. This TCR was sampled from a woman in her 50s with COVID-19, enrolled during active disease. The nucleotides read TGTGCCAGTAGCAGCCTAGCGGGAGGGCAAAGCTCCTACAATGAGCAGTTCTTC. It translates as CASSSLAGGQSSYNEQFF.